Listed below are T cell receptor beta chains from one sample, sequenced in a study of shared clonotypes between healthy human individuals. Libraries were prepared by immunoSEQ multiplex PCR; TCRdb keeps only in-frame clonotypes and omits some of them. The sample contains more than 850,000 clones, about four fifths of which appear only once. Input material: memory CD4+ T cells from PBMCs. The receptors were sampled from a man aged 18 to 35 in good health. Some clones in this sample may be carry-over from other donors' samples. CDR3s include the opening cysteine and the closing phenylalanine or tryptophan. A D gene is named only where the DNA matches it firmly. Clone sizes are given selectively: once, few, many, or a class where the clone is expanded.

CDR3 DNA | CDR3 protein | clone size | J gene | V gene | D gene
TGTGCCAGTAGTAGACAGGGGGCACGTAATACTGAAGCTTTCTTT | CASSRQGARNTEAFF | few | TRBJ1-1 | TRBV19 | TRBD1
TGTGCCAGCAGCGTAGCGCCGGGAGGCTACAATGAGCAGTTCTTC | CASSVAPGGYNEQFF | NA | TRBJ2-1 | TRBV9 | TRBD2
TGCGCCAGCAGCTCCCTCACCGCGTACGAGCAGTACTTC | CASSSLTAYEQYF | NA | TRBJ2-7 | TRBV5-1 | NA
TGTGCCAGCAGCATTACACTAGCGAACTCCTACAATGAGCAGTTCTTC | CASSITLANSYNEQFF | NA | TRBJ2-1 | TRBV11-2 | TRBD2
TGCAGCGTTGGGGGACAGGGCCCTTCCTACAATGAGCAGTTCTTC | CSVGGQGPSYNEQFF | NA | TRBJ2-1 | TRBV29-1 | TRBD1
TGCGCCAGCAGTCATAATTACAAACTGGCGGCTAATAGCAATCAGCCCCAGCATTTT | CASSHNYKLAANSNQPQHF | NA | TRBJ1-5 | TRBV4-1 | NA
TGTGCCAGCAGTTTATTGGTTTGGCAGGAAGATGGAAATCAGCCCCAGCATTTT | CASSLLVWQEDGNQPQHF | few | TRBJ1-5 | TRBV28 | NA
TGTGCCAGCAGTTTAGCAGGGGGCGGAGAGACCCAGTACTTC | CASSLAGGGETQYF | NA | TRBJ2-5 | TRBV28 | TRBD1
TGCGCCAGCAGCCTAAGGACTAGCGGCTACGAGCAGTACTTC | CASSLRTSGYEQYF | few | TRBJ2-7 | TRBV5-1 | TRBD2
TGCGCCAGCAGCCGTTCTGCGGGTGAGCAGTTCTTC | CASSRSAGEQFF | NA | TRBJ2-1 | TRBV4-1 | NA
TGTGCCAGCAGCTTAGATCAGATACGAGGGAACACTGAAGCTTTCTTT | CASSLDQIRGNTEAFF | NA | TRBJ1-1 | TRBV11-2 | NA
TGTGCCAGCAGCTTAGCTGCAGGGTGGGTGAACACTGAAGCTTTCTTT | CASSLAAGWVNTEAFF | NA | TRBJ1-1 | TRBV7-2 | NA
TGTGCCAGCAGCTGGGGGACAGCGGATAATTCACCCCTCCACTTT | CASSWGTADNSPLHF | NA | TRBJ1-6 | TRBV5-6 | TRBD1
TGCGCCAGCAGCTTACAGGGGGGGTTCCACGAGCAGTACTTC | CASSLQGGFHEQYF | NA | TRBJ2-7 | TRBV5-1 | NA
TGTGCCAGCAGTAAGAATGCCGACACTGAAGCTTTCTTT | CASSKNADTEAFF | few | TRBJ1-1 | TRBV27 | NA
TGCAGCGTTGAGAGGTCACAGGGTACTACTGAAGCTTTCTTT | CSVERSQGTTEAFF | NA | TRBJ1-1 | TRBV29-1 | NA
TGTGCCAGCAGTTACGCGACTAGCGGGGGGCAAGAGACCCAGTACTTC | CASSYATSGGQETQYF | NA | TRBJ2-5 | TRBV6-5 | TRBD2
TGCAGTGCTAGCCCCGGCTATGGCTACACCTTC | CSASPGYGYTF | NA | TRBJ1-2 | TRBV20-1 | NA
TGTGCCAGCAGCGTAGCTAGCGGGAGGGAGACAGATACGCAGTATTTT | CASSVASGRETDTQYF | NA | TRBJ2-3 | TRBV9 | TRBD2
TGTGCTAGTGGGGCGGGAGGGTTGGTTGAGCAGTTCTTC | CASGAGGLVEQFF | NA | TRBJ2-1 | TRBV12-5 | TRBD2
TGTGCCAGCAGCAGACCCCGGGACAGTCCGGGCTACACCTTC | CASSRPRDSPGYTF | NA | TRBJ1-2 | TRBV6-5 | TRBD1
TGTGCCAGCATTCGGACAGAGGGCTACGAGCAGTACTTC | CASIRTEGYEQYF | few | TRBJ2-7 | TRBV6-1 | NA